Below are 12 T cell receptor beta chains sequenced from a single sample in a study of beta chain features in type 1 diabetes. As every portion of the isolated RNA was reverse transcribed, the sequencing read expressed TCRB transcripts. Assay: immunoSEQ multiplex PCR; the TCRdb copy retains only in-frame clones and omits some. Of about 110,000 clones in the sample, about 40% were seen once. Sample: stem cell memory CD4+ T cells from blood. The source of these receptors is a woman between 18 and 29 years old in good health.

This chain uses TRBV6-5 with TRBJ1-1; D possibly corresponds to TRBD1 (5 bases). The germline CDR1 and CDR2 sequences are MNHEY and SVGAGI. Trimming pared 7 bases from V and 3 bases from J, leaving 15 bases between. CDR3 length equals 14 residues. CDR3 loop: CASTLQDMDTEAFF. CDR3 in DNA: TGTGCCAGCACCCTACAGGATATGGACACTGAAGCTTTCTTT.

V is TRBV25-1 and J is TRBJ2-1, with a possible D match to TRBD2 (5 bases). The CDR3 spans 16 residues. Germline lookup yields CDR1 MGHDK and CDR2 SYGVNS. The V end lost 1 base, the J end lost 4 bases, and 14 bases lay between the germline ends. The CDR3 sequence is CASSEWASFGYNEQFF. In DNA, the CDR3 is TGTGCCAGCAGTGAATGGGCTAGCTTCGGATACAATGAGCAGTTCTTC.

This clone was observed a few times. The chain joins TRBV6-5 to TRBJ2-3, with 12 bases that match TRBD2. Germline lookup yields CDR1 MNHEY and CDR2 SVGAGI. This CDR3 contains 16 residues. Losses at the gene ends were 0 bases for V and 4 bases for J; bases not matched to a gene: 2. Here the CDR3 DNA reads TGTGCCAGCAGTTACTCCCCTAGCGGGAGGGCAGATACGCAGTATTTT. Amino acid sequence: CASSYSPSGRADTQYF.

This clone was found a few times. This chain joins TRBV6-6 and TRBJ2-1, with no clear D. The CDR3 contains 11 residues. Germline V lookup: CDR1 MNHNY, CDR2 SVGAGI (reference sequence). Trimming shortened V by 5 bases and J by 4 bases, and 3 bases separated the two germline ends. CDR3 sequence: CASSTYNEQFF. The CDR3 DNA reads TGTGCCAGCAGTACTTACAATGAGCAGTTCTTC.

This chain links TRBV15 with TRBJ1-1, with D hard to call. CDR3 length: 16 amino acids. The V and J ends lost 0 bases and 2 bases respectively, with 13 bases between them. Germline V gene lookup returns CDR1 LNHNV and CDR2 YYDKDF (reference sequence). In DNA form, the CDR3 reads TGTGCCACCAGCAGAGAAACCTTTCAGGTTAACACTGAAGCTTTCTTT. Translating it yields CATSRETFQVNTEAFF.

The CDR3: CASSLVSSIDEQFF. In DNA, the CDR3 is TGCGCCAGCAGCTTGGTGAGTAGTATAGATGAGCAGTTCTTC. V gene TRBV5-1 combines with J gene TRBJ2-1; D remains unclear. With 0 bases removed from V and 8 bases from J, the gap between germline ends came to 12 bases. The CDR3 is 14 residues long. Germline assignment: CDR1 SGHRS and CDR2 YFSETQ.

This clone has more than one count but fewer than ten. The V call is TRBV4-2, the J call TRBJ2-5; no firm D call. The germline CDR1 and CDR2 sequences are LGHNA and YNFKEQ. This CDR3 comprises 14 residues. V dropped 1 base and J dropped 1 base, with 7 bases sitting between them. CDR3 bases: TGTGCCAGCAGCCAAGCGATCAGCCAAGAGACCCAGTACTTC. It yields the protein CASSQAISQETQYF.

The rearrangement joins TRBV27 to TRBJ2-1, with 9 nucleotides matching TRBD1. Germline V lookup: CDR1 MNHEY, CDR2 SMNVEV (reference sequence). V was clipped by 5 bases and J by 7 bases; unmatched bases: 9. The CDR3 totals 15 residues. The CDR3 coding sequence is TGTGCCAGCAGTATCCCGACAGGGGGTTCAAATGAGCAGTTCTTC. Residues: CASSIPTGGSNEQFF.

J is TRBJ2-4 and V is TRBV18, with D perhaps matching TRBD2 (5 bases). The CDR3 extends over 17 amino acids. Germline V gene lookup returns CDR1 KGHSH and CDR2 LQKENI. V dropped 2 bases and J dropped 0 bases, with 14 bases sitting between them. Here the CDR3 DNA reads TGTGCCAGCTCACCAGGGCACGGCGCGGGAGCCAAAAACATTCAGTACTTC. Its translation: CASSPGHGAGAKNIQYF.

The genes are TRBV7-9 and TRBJ2-4; 11 nucleotides agree with TRBD2. The germline gives CDR1 SEHNR, CDR2 FQNEAQ (reference sequence). V was pared by 2 bases and J by 1 base, with 10 bases of the junction left unmatched. The CDR3 is 19 residues long. CDR3 DNA: TGTGCCAGCAGCTTAACTAGCGGGAGCCGGTCGGTGGCCAAAAACATTCAGTACTTC. Its translation is CASSLTSGSRSVAKNIQYF.

The chain is built from TRBV30 and TRBJ1-3, with D unresolved. The CDR3 contains 13 residues. From germline, CDR1 is GTSNPN and CDR2 SVGIG (reference sequence). V shed 3 bases and J shed 4 bases, with 10 bases lying between them. The CDR3 DNA reads as TGTGCCTGGAGCCGAGCTGAAGGAAACACCATATATTTT. Translation gives CAWSRAEGNTIYF.

V usage is TRBV30 and J usage is TRBJ1-2; no firm D call. CDR3 length equals 15 residues. Germline-derived CDR1 and CDR2 are GTSNPN and SVGIG (reference sequence). The ends were cut back, 0 bases at V and 2 bases at J, with 13 bases in the middle. This CDR3 is CAWSVLRFQNYGYTF. In DNA, the CDR3 is TGTGCCTGGAGTGTACTAAGGTTTCAAAACTATGGCTACACCTTC.